A selection of T cell receptor beta chains follows, all from one sample in a study of vaccination effects on CD4 cells after COVID-19. Here immunoSEQ multiplex PCR was the method, and the copy in TCRdb shows in-frame clones only, minus some. This table holds tens of thousands of clones, about 74% found once. Their antigen targets remain unknown. Specimen: CD4+ T cells from PBMCs cultured with HCoV-229E spike peptides, collected after COVID-19 vaccination. These receptors were obtained from a human donor who received a COVID-19 vaccine. Both conserved end residues are part of each CDR3. D genes are given only for firm matches. Size is omitted from some rows. Given values are once, few, many or a class for expanded clones.

d_call | cdr3_length | clone_size | j_call | v_call | cdr3_nt | cdr3_aa
NA | 14 | NA | TRBJ1-2 | TRBV30 | TGTGCCTGGAGCCGGGACATACATAACTATGGCTACACCTTC | CAWSRDIHNYGYTF
NA | 15 | once | TRBJ1-5 | TRBV6-5 | TGTGCCAGCAGTCCCAGGGACGGAAGCAATCAGCCCCAGCATTTT | CASSPRDGSNQPQHF
TRBD1 | 14 | few | TRBJ1-2 | TRBV7-2 | TGTGCCAGCAGCGGCCCGGGACAGGGTTTGTCGCACACCTTC | CASSGPGQGLSHTF
NA | 14 | NA | TRBJ1-5 | TRBV18 | TGTGCCAGCTCACAATCGGGCGGCAATCAGCCCCAGCATTTT | CASSQSGGNQPQHF
NA | 15 | NA | TRBJ1-3 | TRBV18 | TGTGCCAGCTCACCAGGGGGCCTCTCTGGAAACACCATATATTTT | CASSPGGLSGNTIYF
TRBD1 | 16 | NA | TRBJ2-3 | TRBV30 | TGTGCCTGGAGTGTTGGGACAGGGGGTGGGACAGATACGCAGTATTTT | CAWSVGTGGGTDTQYF
TRBD1 | 15 | NA | TRBJ1-1 | TRBV6-5 | TGTGCCAGCAGTTCCGACAGGGCCTCGAACACTGAAGCTTTCTTT | CASSSDRASNTEAFF
TRBD2 | 14 | NA | TRBJ2-3 | TRBV5-1 | TGCGCCAGCAGCCGGGAGGGATACACAGATACGCAGTATTTT | CASSREGYTDTQYF
TRBD1 | 15 | NA | TRBJ2-1 | TRBV11-1 | TGTGCCAGCAACCCCCGGACAGGGGGCGAGGCTGAGCAGTTCTTC | CASNPRTGGEAEQFF
NA | 15 | NA | TRBJ1-6 | TRBV3-1/TRBV3-2 | TGTGCCAGCAGCCAAGGGTTTGAACAGACTTCACCCCTCCACTTT | CASSQGFEQTSPLHF
TRBD1 | 17 | NA | TRBJ2-2 | TRBV24-1 | TGTGCCACCAGTGATTACGGGACAGGGCGGAACACCGGGGAGCTGTTTTTT | CATSDYGTGRNTGELFF
NA | 14 | NA | TRBJ1-2 | TRBV5-1 | TGCGCCAGCAGCTCAGGGTTGGGAAACTATGGCTACACCTTC | CASSSGLGNYGYTF
NA | 11 | NA | TRBJ2-5 | TRBV6-6 | TGTGCCAGCAGTACTCACGAGACCCAGTACTTC | CASSTHETQYF
NA | 16 | NA | TRBJ2-3 | TRBV3-1/TRBV3-2 | TGTGCCAGCAGCCCTAAGGGGAGAACTAGCACAGATACGCAGTATTTT | CASSPKGRTSTDTQYF
NA | 14 | NA | TRBJ1-1 | TRBV7-2 | TGTGCCAGCAGCTCTAGATGGGGGAACACTGAAGCTTTCTTT | CASSSRWGNTEAFF
TRBD1 | 14 | NA | TRBJ1-2 | TRBV7-9 | TGTGCCAGTGAGGACAGGCAAACTAACTATGGCTACACCTTC | CASEDRQTNYGYTF